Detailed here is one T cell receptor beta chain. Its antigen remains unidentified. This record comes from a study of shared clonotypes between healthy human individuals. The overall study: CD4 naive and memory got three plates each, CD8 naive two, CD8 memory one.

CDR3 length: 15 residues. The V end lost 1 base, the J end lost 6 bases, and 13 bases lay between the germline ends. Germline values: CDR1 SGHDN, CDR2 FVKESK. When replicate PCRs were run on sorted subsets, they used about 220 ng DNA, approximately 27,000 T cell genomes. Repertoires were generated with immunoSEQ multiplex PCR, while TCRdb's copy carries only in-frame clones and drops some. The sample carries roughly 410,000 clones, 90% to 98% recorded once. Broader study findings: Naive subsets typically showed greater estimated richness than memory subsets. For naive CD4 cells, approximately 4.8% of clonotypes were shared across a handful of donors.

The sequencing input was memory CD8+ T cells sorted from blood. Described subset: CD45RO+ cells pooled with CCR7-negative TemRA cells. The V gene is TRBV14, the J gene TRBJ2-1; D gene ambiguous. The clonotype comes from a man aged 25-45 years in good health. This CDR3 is CASSQVRWTGNEQFF. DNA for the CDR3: TGTGCCAGCAGCCAAGTTCGATGGACCGGCAATGAGCAGTTCTTC.